The 27 T cell receptor beta chains given below trace back to one sample, sequenced in a study of blood T cell repertoires in COVID-19 (dated by TCRdb to 2018 to 2021). The method behind the library was the immunoSEQ multiplex PCR assay. TCRdb holds this immuneACCESS table with in-frame rearrangements only. Some clones are missing; in checked studies, unresolved V genes explain under half, and the rest has no known cause. This sample holds tens of thousands of clones; roughly nine tenths were observed only once. 8.5% to 9.5% of the sample belongs to the ten largest clones. Sample: peripheral blood. The receptors stem from a human donor in a cohort sampled during active COVID-19.

The chain couples TRBV4-1 to TRBJ2-7; perhaps TRBD2 as D (6 bases). Germline V lookup: CDR1 MGHRA, CDR2 YSYEKL. There are 16 residues in the CDR3. V lost 1 base, J lost 0 bases, and 13 bases lay in between. CDR3 protein: CASSQAGGGSSYEQYF. CDR3 bases: TGCGCCAGCAGCCAAGCAGGTGGGGGGAGCTCCTACGAGCAGTACTTC.

This chain connects TRBV18 to TRBJ2-3; 10 bases are a match to TRBD2. The V segment lost 3 bases and the J segment 1 base; nucleotides outside the gene matches: 4. CDR3 size: 16 residues. Germline V gene data show CDR1 as KGHSH and CDR2 as LQKENI. The CDR3 DNA reads TGTGCCAGCTCACCGTCCCTAGCGGGGGGCACAGATACGCAGTATTTT. It translates to CASSPSLAGGTDTQYF.

This rearrangement joins TRBV9 to TRBJ2-2; D might be TRBD2 (5 bases). The CDR3 is made up of 13 amino acids. Trimming pared 3 bases from V and 8 bases from J, leaving 11 bases between. Germline V gene lookup returns CDR1 SGDLS and CDR2 YYNGEE. The CDR3 nucleotides are TGTGCCAGCAGCGGGACTTACAAGGGGGAGCTGTTTTTT. Encoded protein: CASSGTYKGELFF.

This clone was detected only a few times. The chain couples TRBV5-4 to TRBJ2-7, with TRBD1 identical over 10 bases. Trimming cost V 3 bases and J 5 bases; bases outside gene matches: 8. Per germline, CDR1 SGHNT and CDR2 YYREEE (reference sequence). This CDR3 region has 15 residues. CDR3 in DNA: TGTGCCAGCAGCTCGTCCGGGACAGGGGACCACGAGCAGTACTTC. It translates to CASSSSGTGDHEQYF.

V is TRBV27 and J is TRBJ2-1, with a tentative D call TRBD1 (6 bases). Germline V gene sequence: CDR1 MNHEY, CDR2 SMNVEV (reference sequence). The CDR3 sequence is 13 residues long. Trimming pared 5 bases from V and 4 bases from J, leaving 9 bases between. Written as DNA, the CDR3 is TGTGCCAGCAGTCCCCAGGGGTACAATGAGCAGTTCTTC. Translated, it gives CASSPQGYNEQFF.

This chain uses TRBV3-1 (or the pseudogene TRBV3-2) with TRBJ1-5; weak D call: TRBD1 (5 bases). Germline CDR1 reads LGHDT; CDR2 reads YNNKEL (reference sequence). There are 13 residues in the CDR3. V shed 4 bases and J shed 4 bases, with 8 bases lying between them. The DNA for the CDR3 is TGTGCCAGCAGCCCGGGGGGGAATCAGCCCCAGCATTTT. Its translation is CASSPGGNQPQHF.

This clone was detected once. The chain carries TRBV23-1 and TRBJ1-5; D remains ambiguous. TRBV23-1 is placed among ORFs of uncertain function. The V and J ends lost 8 bases and 3 bases respectively, with 17 bases between them. The CDR3 contains 15 residues. The CDR3 DNA reads as TGCGCCAGCTGCCACCGACAAACAATCAATCAGCCCCAGCATTTT. This translates into CASCHRQTINQPQHF.

The gene calls are TRBV19 and TRBJ1-5; unclear D gene. Germline V CDR1 and CDR2: LNHDA, SQIVND (reference sequence). The ends were cut back, 2 bases at V and 1 base at J, with 15 bases in the middle. The CDR3 runs 17 residues. CDR3 in DNA: TGTGCCAGTAGTATAACGCACCTCGAAGCGAGCAATCAGCCCCAGCATTTT. It yields the protein CASSITHLEASNQPQHF.

The chain joins TRBV5-1 to TRBJ2-7, with D perhaps TRBD2 (6 bases). Germline CDR1 reads SGHRS; CDR2 reads YFSETQ. The CDR3 runs 13 residues. V was pared by 4 bases and J by 2 bases, with 10 bases between. The CDR3 sequence: CASSGLAAYEQYF. In nucleotides, the CDR3 is TGCGCCAGCAGCGGCTTAGCGGCCTACGAGCAGTACTTC.

The CDR3 here is CATTGVGSYNEQFF. CDR3 nucleotide sequence: TGTGCCACCACGGGGGTAGGCTCCTACAATGAGCAGTTCTTC. This chain connects TRBV10-3 to TRBJ2-1, with D perhaps TRBD2 (6 bases). The CDR3 totals 14 residues. Trimming shortened V by 10 bases and J by 0 bases, and 13 bases separated the two germline ends. CDR1 is ENHRY, CDR2 SYGVKD, per germline.

The rearrangement joins TRBV27 to TRBJ1-5, with a weak D call TRBD1 (6 bases). This CDR3 has 19 residues. Trimming stripped 6 bases from V and 3 bases from J, with 27 bases between. Germline V gene sequence: CDR1 MNHEY, CDR2 SMNVEV (reference sequence). CDR3 in DNA: TGTGCCAGCAGCCCCCTCCTCTCGACAGGAGTGAGTACCAATCAGCCCCAGCATTTT. As protein: CASSPLLSTGVSTNQPQHF.

This chain connects TRBV5-1 to TRBJ1-5; D possibly corresponds to TRBD1 (5 bases). V lost 2 bases, J lost 2 bases, and 14 bases lay in between. Germline CDR1 SGHRS, CDR2 YFSETQ. This CDR3 contains 16 residues. CDR3 sequence (DNA): TGCGCCAGCAGCTTCTCCCCCGGGGGGGGCAATCAGCCCCAGCATTTT. It yields the protein CASSFSPGGGNQPQHF.

V is TRBV6-5 and J is TRBJ2-2; D remains unclear. This CDR3 has 14 residues. V lost 6 bases and J lost 1, with 9 bases in between. Germline CDR1 reads MNHEY; CDR2 reads SVGAGI. CDR3 coding DNA: TGTGCCAGCAGCTCAAACAGGAACACCGGGGAGCTGTTTTTT. Amino acid sequence: CASSSNRNTGELFF.

This chain uses TRBV19 with TRBJ1-2, with D maybe TRBD1 (6 bases). This CDR3 contains 12 residues. The V end was cut by 7 bases, the J end by 7 bases, with 13 bases between. Germline CDR1 and CDR2: LNHDA and SQIVND (reference sequence). CDR3 protein: CASKAKGGGYTF. The CDR3 DNA reads TGTGCCAGTAAGGCTAAAGGGGGTGGCTACACCTTC.

The V and J genes are TRBV6-6 and TRBJ1-4, with TRBD1 as a possible D gene (5 bases). Between the trimmed V and J ends, which lost 5 bases and 2 bases, there was a span of 18 bases. From germline, CDR1 is MNHNY and CDR2 SVGAGI (reference sequence). The CDR3 spans 17 residues. CDR3 coding DNA: TGTGCCAGCAGTCCTCTCTGGGGGGGAGGGACTAATGAAAAACTGTTTTTT. Translation gives CASSPLWGGGTNEKLFF.

This clone was observed a handful of times. V and J are TRBV18 and TRBJ1-2; the D gene is possibly TRBD1 (6 bases). The CDR3 is 12 residues long. Germline loops: CDR1 KGHSH, CDR2 LQKENI. Trimming removed 4 bases from V and 4 bases from J, with 7 bases in between. CDR3 nucleotides: TGTGCCAGCTCACAGGACAGCTATGGCTACACCTTC. As protein: CASSQDSYGYTF.

The chain has TRBV9 and TRBJ1-5, with D unresolved. The CDR3 runs 15 residues. Germline-derived CDR1 and CDR2 are SGDLS and YYNGEE. Trimming shortened V by 4 bases and J by 5 bases, and 16 bases separated the two germline ends. CDR3 nucleotide sequence: TGTGCCAGCAGCTCACTCTCCGGGAAGGATCAGCCCCAGCATTTT. Translation gives CASSSLSGKDQPQHF.

The V gene is TRBV14, the J gene TRBJ1-1; D is perhaps TRBD1 (5 bases). The length of the CDR3 is 14 residues. The V gene lost 7 bases and the J gene lost 2 bases, with 14 bases spanning the gap. The germline gives CDR1 SGHDN, CDR2 FVKESK. The CDR3, as DNA: TGTGCCAGCACCGCAGGTGGGGCTAACACTGAAGCTTTCTTT. Protein sequence: CASTAGGANTEAFF.

The V and J genes are TRBV2 and TRBJ1-5; D may be TRBD1 (6 bases). V was pared by 8 bases and J by 5 bases, with 16 bases between. Germline assignment: CDR1 SNHLY and CDR2 FYNNEI. The CDR3 consists of 14 residues. The CDR3 nucleotides are TGTGCCAGCGCTCGGACAGTAGTTGATCAGCCCCAGCATTTT. Translating it yields CASARTVVDQPQHF.

The V call is TRBV7-2, the J call TRBJ2-1; 8 bases fit TRBD2. This CDR3 comprises 15 residues. Germline V lookup: CDR1 SGHTA, CDR2 FQGNSA. Germline trimming cut 2 bases from V and 9 bases from J; bases unmatched to any gene: 9. CDR3 nucleotides: TGTGCCAGCAGCTTAACCGGGACTAGTGGTGGTGAGCAGTTCTTC. It encodes CASSLTGTSGGEQFF.

V usage is TRBV9 and J usage is TRBJ2-7, with 10 positions matching TRBD2. CDR1 is SGDLS, CDR2 YYNGEE, per germline. The trim removed 4 bases at V and 7 bases at J, leaving 11 bases unmatched. This CDR3 spans 15 amino acids. Here the CDR3 DNA reads TGTGCCAGCAGCCCAGGAGGGACTAGCGTCGGAGAGCAGTACTTC. Its protein is CASSPGGTSVGEQYF.

This clone has a handful of counts. The chain recombines TRBV6-5 with TRBJ1-2, with TRBD1 matching 7 bases. Trimming cost V 6 bases and J 8 bases; bases outside gene matches: 9. The CDR3 totals 13 residues. Per germline, CDR1 MNHEY and CDR2 SVGAGI. The CDR3: CASRPRTGDGYTF. The CDR3 nucleotides are TGTGCCAGCAGGCCCAGGACAGGCGACGGCTACACCTTC.

The genes are TRBV4-1 and TRBJ2-4; TRBD2 matches at 13 bases. Germline V gene sequence: CDR1 MGHRA, CDR2 YSYEKL. The CDR3 length is 17 residues. After removal of 3 bases from V and 2 bases from J, the junction contained 4 bases not matched to a gene. The CDR3 nucleotides are TGCGCCAGCAGCCAGGCACTAGCGGGGGGGTCCAAAAACATTCAGTACTTC. This translates into CASSQALAGGSKNIQYF.

The chain has TRBV7-9 and TRBJ1-2; perhaps TRBD1 as D (5 bases). Trimming removed 2 bases from V and 5 bases from J, with 12 bases in between. The CDR3 is 14 amino acids. The V gene's germline CDR1 is SEHNR and CDR2 FQNEAQ (reference sequence). In DNA, the CDR3 is TGTGCCAGCAGCTTATCCGGGGGTGGATATGGCTACACCTTC. Encoded protein: CASSLSGGGYGYTF.

V and J are TRBV9 and TRBJ2-3, with a weak D call TRBD2 (5 bases). There are 16 residues in the CDR3. Germline V CDR1 and CDR2: SGDLS, YYNGEE. Trimming left V 3 bases short and J 2 bases short, with 16 bases between. The CDR3 loop reads CASSGLTRLSTDTQYF. The CDR3 DNA reads as TGTGCCAGCAGCGGCCTTACTAGATTGTCCACAGATACGCAGTATTTT. The full variable domain, its missing parts supplied by reference TRBV9 and TRBJ2-3, is DSGVTQTPKHLITATGQRVTLRCSPRSGDLSVYWYQQSLDQGLQFLIQYYNGEERAKGNILERFSAQQFPDLHSELNLSSLELGDSALYFCASSGLTRLSTDTQYFGPGTRLTVL.

A few counts support this clone. This chain connects TRBV11-2 to TRBJ2-3; 9 nucleotides match TRBD2. Germline trimming cut 3 bases from V and 6 bases from J; bases unmatched to any gene: 13. Per the germline V gene, CDR1 is SGHAT and CDR2 is FQNNGV. This CDR3 comprises 17 residues. The chain's CDR3 is CASSFSLAGVMWDTQYF. CDR3 nucleotides: TGTGCCAGCAGCTTCAGTTTAGCGGGAGTAATGTGGGATACGCAGTATTTT.

The chain couples TRBV27 to TRBJ2-3, with 8 bases aligning to TRBD2. Germline V CDR1 and CDR2: MNHEY, SMNVEV (reference sequence). CDR3 length: 17 residues. V lost 0 bases to trimming and J lost 6 bases; unmatched junction nucleotides: 11. Here the CDR3 reads CASSLSRTSPQRDTQYF. CDR3 DNA sequence: TGTGCCAGCAGTTTATCCCGGACTAGCCCTCAAAGGGATACGCAGTATTTT.